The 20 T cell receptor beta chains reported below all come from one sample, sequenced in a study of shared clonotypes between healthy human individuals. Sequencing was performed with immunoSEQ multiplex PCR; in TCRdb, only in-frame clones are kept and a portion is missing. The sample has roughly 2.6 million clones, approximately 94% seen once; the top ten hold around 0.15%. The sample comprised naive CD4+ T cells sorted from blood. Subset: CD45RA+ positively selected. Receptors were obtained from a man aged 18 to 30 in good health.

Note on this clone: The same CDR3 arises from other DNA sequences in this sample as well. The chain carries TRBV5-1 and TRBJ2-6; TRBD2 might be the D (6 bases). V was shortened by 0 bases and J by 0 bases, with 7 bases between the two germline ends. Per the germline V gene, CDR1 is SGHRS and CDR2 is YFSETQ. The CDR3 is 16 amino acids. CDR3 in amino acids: CASSLGGLSGANVLTF. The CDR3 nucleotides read TGCGCCAGCAGCTTGGGGGGACTCTCTGGGGCCAACGTCCTGACTTTC.

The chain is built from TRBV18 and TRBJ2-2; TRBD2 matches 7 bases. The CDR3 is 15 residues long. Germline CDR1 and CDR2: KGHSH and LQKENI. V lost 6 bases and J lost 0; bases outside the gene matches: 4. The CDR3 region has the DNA TGTGCCAGCTCCCAACTAGCGCCGAACACCGGGGAGCTGTTTTTT. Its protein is CASSQLAPNTGELFF.

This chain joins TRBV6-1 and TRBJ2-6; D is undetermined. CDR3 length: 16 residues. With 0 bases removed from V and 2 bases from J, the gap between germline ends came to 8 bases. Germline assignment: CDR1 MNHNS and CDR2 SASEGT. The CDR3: CASSEAAIAGANVLTF. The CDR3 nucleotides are TGTGCCAGCAGTGAAGCAGCCATCGCTGGGGCCAACGTCCTGACTTTC.

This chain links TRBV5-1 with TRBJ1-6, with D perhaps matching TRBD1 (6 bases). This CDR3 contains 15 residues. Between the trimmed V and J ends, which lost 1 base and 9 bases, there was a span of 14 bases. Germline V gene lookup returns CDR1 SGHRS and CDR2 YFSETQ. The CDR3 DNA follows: TGCGCCAGCAGCTTGTTAAGGACAGCGGGTTCACCCCTCCACTTT. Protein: CASSLLRTAGSPLHF. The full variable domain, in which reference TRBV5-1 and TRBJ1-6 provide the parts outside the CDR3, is KAGVTQTPRYLIKTRGQQVTLSCSPISGHRSVSWYQQTPGQGLQFLFEYFSETQRNKGNFPGRFSGRQFSNSRSEMNVSTLELGDSALYLCASSLLRTAGSPLHFGNGTRLTVT.

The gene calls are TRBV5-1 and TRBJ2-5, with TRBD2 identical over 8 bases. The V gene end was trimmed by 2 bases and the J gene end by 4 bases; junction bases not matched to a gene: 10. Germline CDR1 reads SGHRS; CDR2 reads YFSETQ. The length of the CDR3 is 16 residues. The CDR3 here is CASSFSGVGSSETQYF. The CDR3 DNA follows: TGCGCCAGCAGCTTTAGCGGGGTTGGGAGTTCAGAGACCCAGTACTTC.

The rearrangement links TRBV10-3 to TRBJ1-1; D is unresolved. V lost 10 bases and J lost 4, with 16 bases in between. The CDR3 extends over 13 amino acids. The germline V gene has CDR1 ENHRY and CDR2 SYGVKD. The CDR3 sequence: CATAVIGGTEAFF. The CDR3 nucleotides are TGTGCCACAGCGGTAATCGGCGGCACTGAAGCTTTCTTT.

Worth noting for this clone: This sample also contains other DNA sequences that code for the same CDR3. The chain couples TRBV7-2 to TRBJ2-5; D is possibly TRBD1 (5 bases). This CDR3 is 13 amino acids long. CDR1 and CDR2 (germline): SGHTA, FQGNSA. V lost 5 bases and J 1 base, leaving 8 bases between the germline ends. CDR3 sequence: CASSPGSQETQYF. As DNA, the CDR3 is TGTGCCAGCAGCCCAGGGTCCCAAGAGACCCAGTACTTC.

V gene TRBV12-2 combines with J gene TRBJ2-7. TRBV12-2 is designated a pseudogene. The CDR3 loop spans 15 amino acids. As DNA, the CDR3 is TGTGCAAGTCGCTTACCGCACACTCCCCCCTACGAGCAGTACTTC. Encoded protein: CASRLPHTPPYEQYF.

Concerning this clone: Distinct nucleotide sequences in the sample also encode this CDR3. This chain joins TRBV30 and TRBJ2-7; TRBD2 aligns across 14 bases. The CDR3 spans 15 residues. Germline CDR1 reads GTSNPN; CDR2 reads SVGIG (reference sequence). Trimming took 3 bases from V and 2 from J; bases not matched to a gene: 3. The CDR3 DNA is TGTGCCTGGAGCCCGGGACTAGCGGGGGCCTACGAGCAGTACTTC. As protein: CAWSPGLAGAYEQYF. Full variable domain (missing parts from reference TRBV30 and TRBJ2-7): SQTIHQWPATLVQPVGSPLSLECTVEGTSNPNLYWYRQAAGRGLQLLFYSVGIGQISSEVPQNLSASRPQDRQFILSSKKLLLSDSGFYLCAWSPGLAGAYEQYFGPGTRLTVT.

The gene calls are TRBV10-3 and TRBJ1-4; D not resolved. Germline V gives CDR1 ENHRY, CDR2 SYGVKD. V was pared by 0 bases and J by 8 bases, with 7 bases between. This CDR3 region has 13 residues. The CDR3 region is CAISESVVEKLFF. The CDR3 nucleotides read TGTGCCATCAGTGAGTCAGTAGTAGAAAAACTGTTTTTT.

CDR3 DNA: TGTGCCAGCAGCTTGGGCGGGACTAGCGGGCAGTTCTTC. Translation: CASSLGGTSGQFF. The rearrangement joins TRBV5-4 to TRBJ2-1; 11 bases are shared with TRBD2. This CDR3 comprises 13 residues. V was clipped by 0 bases and J by 12 bases; unmatched bases: 2. Germline V gene sequence: CDR1 SGHNT, CDR2 YYREEE (reference sequence).

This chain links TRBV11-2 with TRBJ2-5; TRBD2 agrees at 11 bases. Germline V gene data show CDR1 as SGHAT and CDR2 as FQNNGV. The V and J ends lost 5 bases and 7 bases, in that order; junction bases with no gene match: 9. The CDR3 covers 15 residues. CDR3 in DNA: TGTGCCAGCAGCGAGACTAGCGGGGCTCTGGTGACCCAGTACTTC. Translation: CASSETSGALVTQYF.

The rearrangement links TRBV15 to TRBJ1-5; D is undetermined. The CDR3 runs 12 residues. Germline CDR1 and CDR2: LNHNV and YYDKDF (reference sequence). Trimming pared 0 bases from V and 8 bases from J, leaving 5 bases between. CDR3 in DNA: TGTGCCACCAGCAGAGATATGGAGCCCCAGCATTTT. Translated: CATSRDMEPQHF.

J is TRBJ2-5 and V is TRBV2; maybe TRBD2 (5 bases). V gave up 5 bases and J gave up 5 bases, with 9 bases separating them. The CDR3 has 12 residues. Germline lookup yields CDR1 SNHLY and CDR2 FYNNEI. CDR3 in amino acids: CASSPTGETQYF. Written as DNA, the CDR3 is TGTGCCAGCAGTCCTACGGGGGAGACCCAGTACTTC.

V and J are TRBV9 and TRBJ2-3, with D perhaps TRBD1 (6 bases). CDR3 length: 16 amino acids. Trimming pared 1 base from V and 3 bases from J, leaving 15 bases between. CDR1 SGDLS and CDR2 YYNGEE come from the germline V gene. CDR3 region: CASSVQQGEGTDTQYF. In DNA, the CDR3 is TGTGCCAGCAGCGTACAACAGGGAGAGGGGACAGATACGCAGTATTTT.

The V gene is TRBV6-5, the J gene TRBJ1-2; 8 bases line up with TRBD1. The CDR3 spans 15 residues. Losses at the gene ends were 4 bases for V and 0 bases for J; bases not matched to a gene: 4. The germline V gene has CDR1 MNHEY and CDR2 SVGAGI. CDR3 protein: CASSWSGQANYGYTF. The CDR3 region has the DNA TGTGCCAGCAGTTGGTCGGGACAGGCTAACTATGGCTACACCTTC.

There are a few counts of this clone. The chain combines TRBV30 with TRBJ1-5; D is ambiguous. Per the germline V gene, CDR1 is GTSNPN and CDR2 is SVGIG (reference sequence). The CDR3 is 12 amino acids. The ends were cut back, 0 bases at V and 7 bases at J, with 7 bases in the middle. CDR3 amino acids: CAWSVGSQPQHF. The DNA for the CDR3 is TGTGCCTGGAGTGTGGGGAGCCAGCCCCAGCATTTT.

Written as DNA, the CDR3 is TGTGCCAGCAGTTACTCGTGGACGGACGGCTACGAGCAGTACTTC. Translating it yields CASSYSWTDGYEQYF. This chain links TRBV6-5 with TRBJ2-7; D is unresolved. The V end lost 0 bases, the J end lost 3 bases, and 12 bases lay between the germline ends. The CDR3 totals 15 residues. Germline CDR1 reads MNHEY; CDR2 reads SVGAGI.

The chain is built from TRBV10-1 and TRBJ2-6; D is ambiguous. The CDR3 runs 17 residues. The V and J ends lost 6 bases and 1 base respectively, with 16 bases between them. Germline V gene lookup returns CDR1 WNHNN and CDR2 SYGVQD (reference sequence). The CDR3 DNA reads TGCGCCAGCAGCCAGTGGGGAACGGGTTCTGGGGCCAACGTCCTGACTTTC. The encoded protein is CASSQWGTGSGANVLTF.

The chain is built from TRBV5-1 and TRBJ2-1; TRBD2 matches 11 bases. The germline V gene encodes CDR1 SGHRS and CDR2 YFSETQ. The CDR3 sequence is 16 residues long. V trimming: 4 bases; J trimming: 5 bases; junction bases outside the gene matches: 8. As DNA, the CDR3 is TGCGCCAGCAGCGGACCGGGACTAGCGGAGGACAATGAGCAGTTCTTC. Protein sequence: CASSGPGLAEDNEQFF.